The clone carrying this T cell receptor beta chain was recorded many times. This record belongs to a study of blood T cells in healthy people across ages. CDR3 length equals 15 residues. CDR1 SQVTM and CDR2 ANQGSEA come from the germline V gene. V dropped 0 bases and J dropped 2; count of bases not matched to a gene: 4. Collection of 8.5 to 10 milliliters of peripheral blood was performed for each donor. A second roughly 6 to 11 cycle PCR used barcoded and J-beta primers. Carrying 12 random nucleotides, a template-switch adaptor labeled each individual cDNA molecule. MiXCR was run by TCRdb on the 5' RACE reads, yielding one entry per CDR3 protein. The sample includes about 1.6 million distinct CDR3 sequences, approximately 32% of them seen just once.

The chain recombines TRBV29-1 with TRBJ2-7; TRBD1 matches 10 bases. This clonotype originated in a woman aged 25 to 39 in good health. Sequenced sample: blood. CDR3 residues: CSVEDRDRGPYEQYF. The CDR3 nucleotides are TGCAGCGTTGAAGACCGGGACAGGGGTCCCTACGAGCAGTACTTC.